Listed below are T cell receptor beta chains from one sample, sequenced in a study of cytomegalovirus exposure and HLA in healthy donors. Clones were sequenced by immunoSEQ multiplex PCR, and TCRdb holds only the in-frame ones, with some missing. The repertoire holds about 80,000 clones, with 62% as singletons. Sequencing was done on a sample of PBMCs. Receptors originate from a male donor in good health and CMV-seropositive. Each CDR3 is given without its conserved first and last residue. The order of the fields is V gene, CDR3 protein.

v_gene: TRBV27; CDR3aa: ASGWTLNTEAF
v_gene: TRBV5-1; CDR3aa: ASSPGQGASDTQY
v_gene: TRBV6-6; CDR3aa: ASSSTGGSEKLF
v_gene: TRBV28; CDR3aa: ASSLGGAINQPQH
v_gene: TRBV19; CDR3aa: ATTNAYEQY
v_gene: TRBV7-8; CDR3aa: ASSYTGGEAGGRTGELF
v_gene: TRBV5-4; CDR3aa: ASTQTRGPWTGGETQY
v_gene: TRBV7-9; CDR3aa: ASSLVQGVNTEAF
v_gene: TRBV7-6; CDR3aa: ASSPHGNEQY
v_gene: TRBV14; CDR3aa: ASSLYRGIDEKLF
v_gene: TRBV4-3; CDR3aa: ASSPQAVAGEQY
v_gene: TRBV9; CDR3aa: ASSRDRVHTEAL
v_gene: TRBV19; CDR3aa: ASRMGDRNTEAF
v_gene: TRBV4-1; CDR3aa: ASSQEAPGGEETQY
v_gene: TRBV30; CDR3aa: AWRLQGAGTEAF
v_gene: TRBV30; CDR3aa: AWSPPGVNTGELF
v_gene: TRBV27; CDR3aa: ASRRQGDTQY
v_gene: TRBV29-1; CDR3aa: SVETSGRYEQY
v_gene: TRBV14; CDR3aa: ASSLRQGPYEQY
v_gene: TRBV11-2; CDR3aa: ASSLVVAGWDEQY